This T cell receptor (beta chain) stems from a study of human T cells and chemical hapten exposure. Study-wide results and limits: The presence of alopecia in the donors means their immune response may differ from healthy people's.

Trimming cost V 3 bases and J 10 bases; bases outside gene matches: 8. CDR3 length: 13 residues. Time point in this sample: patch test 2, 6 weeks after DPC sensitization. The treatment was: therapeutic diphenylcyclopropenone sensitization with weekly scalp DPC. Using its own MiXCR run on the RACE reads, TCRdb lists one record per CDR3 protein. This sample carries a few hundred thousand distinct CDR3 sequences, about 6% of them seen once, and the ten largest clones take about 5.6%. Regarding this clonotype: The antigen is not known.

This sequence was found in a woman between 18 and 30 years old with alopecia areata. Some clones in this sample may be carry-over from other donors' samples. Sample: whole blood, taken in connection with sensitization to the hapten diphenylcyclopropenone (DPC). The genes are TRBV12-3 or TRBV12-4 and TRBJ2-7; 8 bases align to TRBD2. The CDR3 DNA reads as TGTGCCAGCAGTTTTTCCCCCCGGGGGGGACAGTACTTC. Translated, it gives CASSFSPRGGQYF.